These 30 T cell receptor beta chains originate from one sample sequenced in a study of T cells after yellow fever vaccination. TCRdb passed the 5' RACE reads through MiXCR, listing each CDR3 protein once. The repertoire holds about 350,000 distinct CDR3 sequences, around 8.1% seen once, with 15% to 20% in the top ten. The input for sequencing was PBMCs, taken around 45 days after the first yellow fever vaccination. Receptors originate from a man between 18 and 35 years old who received the YFV17D yellow fever vaccine.

This clonotype showed up just a few times. The chain employs TRBV5-1 and TRBJ1-1, with 7 bases lining up with TRBD1. The CDR3 is made up of 14 amino acids. V dropped 10 bases and J dropped 2; count of bases not matched to a gene: 11. Germline CDR1 reads SGHRS; CDR2 reads YFSETQ. The CDR3 is CASGTDNPNTEAFF. CDR3 nucleotide sequence: TGCGCCTCGGGGACAGACAACCCTAACACTGAAGCTTTCTTT. Looking up the rest from reference TRBV5-1 and TRBJ1-1 gives the full variable domain: KAGVTQTPRYLIKTRGQQVTLSCSPISGHRSVSWYQQTPGQGLQFLFEYFSETQRNKGNFPGRFSGRQFSNSRSEMNVSTLELGDSALYLCASGTDNPNTEAFFGQGTRLTVV.

The table lists this clonotype with a few counts. The chain carries TRBV6-5 and TRBJ2-1; 9 nucleotides align to TRBD2. The CDR3 is 15 amino acids. With V trimmed by 4 bases and J by 6 bases, 7 bases remained unmatched. Germline CDR1 reads MNHEY; CDR2 reads SVGAGI. The CDR3 region has the DNA TGTGCCAGCAGTTCCGGGACTAGCAGTAGCAATGAGCAGTTCTTC. Amino acids: CASSSGTSSSNEQFF.

V usage is TRBV15 and J usage is TRBJ2-7, with D perhaps TRBD1 or TRBD2 (5 bases each). V dropped 1 base and J dropped 6 bases, with 7 bases sitting between them. Germline V gene data show CDR1 as LNHNV and CDR2 as YYDKDF (reference sequence). CDR3 length: 12 amino acids. The CDR3 DNA follows: TGTGCCACCAGCAGAGTAGGGACCGAGCAGTACTTC. It yields the protein CATSRVGTEQYF.

This clonotype was observed a handful of times. CDR3: CASSLGSGGELFF. The CDR3 region has the DNA TGCGCCAGCAGCTTGGGAAGTGGCGGGGAGCTGTTTTTT. This chain uses TRBV5-1 with TRBJ2-2; no clear D gene. Germline CDR1 is SGHRS and CDR2 is YFSETQ. V shed 0 bases and J shed 7 bases, with 7 bases lying between them. This CDR3 has 13 amino acids. Drawing the rest from reference TRBV5-1 and TRBJ2-2, the complete variable domain is KAGVTQTPRYLIKTRGQQVTLSCSPISGHRSVSWYQQTPGQGLQFLFEYFSETQRNKGNFPGRFSGRQFSNSRSEMNVSTLELGDSALYLCASSLGSGGELFFGEGSRLTVL.

The chain uses TRBV4-1 and TRBJ1-1, with D uncertain. Trimming cost V 0 bases and J 10 bases, with 12 bases left between them. Per the germline V gene, CDR1 is MGHRA and CDR2 is YSYEKL. The CDR3 extends over 13 amino acids. The CDR3 here is CASSQESGSGAFF. In DNA, the CDR3 is TGCGCCAGCAGCCAAGAGAGTGGGTCCGGAGCTTTCTTT.

V usage is TRBV7-9 and J usage is TRBJ1-4; 9 bases are shared with TRBD1. J lost 2 bases, V lost 4 bases, and 5 bases had no gene match. This CDR3 is built from 16 residues. CDR1 is SEHNR and CDR2 is FQNEAQ in the germline V gene (reference sequence). This chain's CDR3 is CASSSTGGRTNEKLFF. In DNA form, the CDR3 reads TGTGCCAGCAGCTCAACAGGGGGCCGCACTAATGAAAAACTGTTTTTT.

J is TRBJ2-2 and V is TRBV5-5, with D possibly being TRBD2 (6 bases). V was pared by 3 bases and J by 6 bases, with 12 bases between. Germline loops: CDR1 SGHKS, CDR2 YYEKEE (reference sequence). The CDR3 is 14 residues long. CDR3 in DNA: TGTGCCAGCAGCTCGGGACTTATCTCCGGGGAGCTGTTTTTT. Its protein is CASSSGLISGELFF.

The chain carries TRBV7-2 and TRBJ2-3; no clear D. Trimming cost V 0 bases and J 0 bases, with 7 bases left between them. Germline CDR1 and CDR2: SGHTA and FQGNSA. The CDR3 totals 15 residues. The CDR3 region is CASSLAPTSTDTQYF. The CDR3 region has the DNA TGTGCCAGCAGCTTAGCCCCCACTAGCACAGATACGCAGTATTTT.

The rearrangement joins TRBV5-5 to TRBJ2-7, with D tentatively TRBD2 (6 bases). Trimming left V 9 bases short and J 6 bases short, with 19 bases between. This CDR3 is 13 amino acids long. Germline CDR1 and CDR2: SGHKS and YYEKEE (reference sequence). The CDR3 region has the DNA TGTGCCATCGGCCGGGAGCTCCTCTGCGAGCAGTACTTC. Translating gives CAIGRELLCEQYF.

This clonotype was counted only a few times. This chain joins TRBV6-5 and TRBJ1-6; D gene ambiguous. The germline V gene has CDR1 MNHEY and CDR2 SVGAGI. V was shortened by 2 bases and J by 8 bases, with 13 bases between the two germline ends. The CDR3 consists of 15 residues. CDR3 sequence reads: CASSYEVPSHSPLHF. The CDR3 region has the DNA TGTGCCAGCAGTTACGAGGTCCCTTCCCATTCACCCCTCCACTTT.

This clonotype was counted at least ten times. The chain joins TRBV7-3 to TRBJ1-1; D unresolved. V gave up 5 bases and J gave up 1 base, with 11 bases separating them. The germline gives CDR1 SGHTA, CDR2 FQGTGA. The CDR3 runs 14 residues. This chain's CDR3 is CASSPGWGNTEAFF. The CDR3 bases are TGTGCCAGCAGCCCCGGGTGGGGGAACACTGAAGCTTTCTTT.

In this sample, this clonotype turned up many times. The chain links TRBV27 to TRBJ2-3; tentative D call: TRBD1 (6 bases). Germline-derived CDR1 and CDR2 are MNHEY and SMNVEV (reference sequence). Trimming left V 2 bases short and J 3 bases short, with 18 bases between. The CDR3 runs 17 residues. Written as DNA, the CDR3 is TGTGCCAGCAGTTTAACCGCAGGGGACGTGAGGACAGATACGCAGTATTTT. Encoded protein: CASSLTAGDVRTDTQYF.

This clonotype was counted a few times. The rearrangement joins TRBV9 to TRBJ2-1; the match to TRBD1 covers 10 bases. This CDR3 comprises 16 residues. CDR1 is SGDLS, CDR2 YYNGEE, per germline. J gave up 2 bases and V 0 bases, and 2 bases lay outside the gene matches. The CDR3 nucleotides are TGTGCCAGCAGCGTAGTGGGGACAGGGGCCTACAATGAGCAGTTCTTC. Translated, it gives CASSVVGTGAYNEQFF.

The chain couples TRBV18 to TRBJ2-7; D is undetermined. Germline V gene sequence: CDR1 KGHSH, CDR2 LQKENI. Trimming cost V 0 bases and J 3 bases, with 9 bases left between them. The CDR3 sequence is 14 residues long. The CDR3 loop is CASSPPWGSYEQYF. CDR3 nucleotides: TGTGCCAGCTCACCACCGTGGGGAAGCTACGAGCAGTACTTC.

The chain carries TRBV12-3 or TRBV12-4 and TRBJ1-2, with 9 bases lining up with TRBD1. This CDR3 contains 13 residues. V lost 4 bases, J lost 6 bases, and 3 bases stayed unmatched. The CDR3 reads CASSSGTGHGYTF. Here the CDR3 DNA reads TGTGCCAGCAGTTCCGGGACAGGGCATGGCTACACCTTC.

Here the CDR3 DNA reads TGTGCCAGCAGTTACGGACAGTCCCAGCAGTATTTT. This codes for CASSYGQSQQYF. The genes are TRBV5-6 and TRBJ2-3; tentative D call: TRBD1 (6 bases). CDR3 length: 12 residues. The V end lost 5 bases, the J end lost 11 bases, and 15 bases lay between the germline ends. CDR1 is SGHDT, CDR2 YYEEEE, per germline.

This clonotype was seen more than once but under ten times. The DNA of the CDR3 is TGTGCCAGCAGACCGACTAGCGGGGGGGCCTACAATGAGCAGTTCTTC. Amino acids: CASRPTSGGAYNEQFF. The chain has TRBV7-9 and TRBJ2-1, with TRBD2 matching over 14 bases. CDR1 is SEHNR, CDR2 FQNEAQ, per germline (reference sequence). The V and J ends lost 6 bases and 2 bases, in that order; junction bases with no gene match: 3. The CDR3 spans 16 residues.

This clonotype has ten or more counts. CDR3 sequence reads: CASSQDDGVSYEQYF. Written as DNA, the CDR3 is TGCGCCAGCAGCCAAGATGACGGGGTCTCCTACGAGCAGTACTTC. The V call is TRBV4-3, the J call TRBJ2-7, with D perhaps matching TRBD2 (5 bases). With 0 bases removed from V and 0 bases from J, the gap between germline ends came to 9 bases. Germline V gene sequence: CDR1 LGHNA, CDR2 YSLEER. This CDR3 contains 15 residues.

V is TRBV5-8 and J is TRBJ2-7; D is perhaps TRBD1 (6 bases). The CDR3 loop spans 13 amino acids. Trimming removed 7 bases from V and 4 bases from J, with 15 bases in between. Germline CDR1 SGHTS, CDR2 YDEGEE. In DNA, the CDR3 is TGTGCCAGCTCCATTGGGGGCGGGTACGAGCAGTACTTC. It is translated as CASSIGGGYEQYF. Full variable domain (rest looked up from reference TRBV5-8 and TRBJ2-7): EAGVTQSPTHLIKTRGQQATLRCSPISGHTSVYWYQQALGLGLQFLLWYDEGEERNRGNFPPRFSGRQFPNYSSELNVNALELEDSALYLCASSIGGGYEQYFGPGTRLTVT.

V and J are TRBV27 and TRBJ1-2; D unclear. Germline-derived CDR1 and CDR2 are MNHEY and SMNVEV (reference sequence). Trimming stripped 0 bases from V and 8 bases from J, with 10 bases between. The CDR3 contains 13 residues. The CDR3 protein is CASSLSPSGGYTF. As DNA, the CDR3 is TGTGCCAGCAGTTTATCCCCCTCCGGAGGCTACACCTTC.

This clonotype was found a few times. The chain uses TRBV12-3 or TRBV12-4 and TRBJ2-1; D possibly uses TRBD1 or TRBD2 (6 bases each). The CDR3 extends over 13 amino acids. The V end lost 7 bases, the J end lost 3 bases, and 10 bases lay between the germline ends. This chain's CDR3 is CASKGGGYNEQFF. The CDR3 nucleotides read TGTGCCAGCAAGGGGGGAGGCTACAATGAGCAGTTCTTC.

The J gene is TRBJ2-7, the V gene TRBV5-6; 7 nucleotides match TRBD1. V was clipped by 0 bases and J by 1 base; unmatched bases: 4. In germline, CDR1 is SGHDT, CDR2 YYEEEE. The CDR3 totals 15 residues. DNA of the CDR3: TGTGCCAGCAGCTTGGGGCAGGGGGATTCCTACGAGCAGTACGTC. Its protein product is CASSLGQGDSYEQYV.

This clonotype appeared a few times. This chain links TRBV28 with TRBJ2-5; 7 nucleotides match TRBD2. V lost 5 bases, J lost 3 bases, and 6 bases stayed unmatched. CDR1 is MDHEN and CDR2 is SYDVKM in the germline V gene. The CDR3 is 14 amino acids. CDR3 in DNA: TGTGCCAGCAGTCCCGGGACTATGGAAGAGACCCAGTACTTC. It specifies CASSPGTMEETQYF. Based on the CDR3 plus reference TRBV28 and TRBJ2-5, the full variable domain is DVKVTQSSRYLVKRTGEKVFLECVQDMDHENMFWYRQDPGLGLRLIYFSYDVKMKEKGDIPEGYSVSREKKERFSLILESASTNQTSMYLCASSPGTMEETQYFGPGTRLLVL.

Only a few counts were recorded for this clonotype. The gene calls are TRBV7-3 and TRBJ2-1; 10 bases agree with TRBD1. CDR3 length: 13 residues. V lost 5 bases to trimming and J lost 9 bases; unmatched junction nucleotides: 4. The germline V gene encodes CDR1 SGHTA and CDR2 FQGTGA. CDR3 sequence reads: CASSAGQGIEQFF. CDR3 in DNA: TGTGCCAGCAGCGCGGGACAGGGGATTGAGCAGTTCTTC.

The chain uses TRBV5-1 and TRBJ2-1; either TRBD1 or TRBD2 may supply D (5 bases each). This CDR3 contains 13 residues. Trimming stripped 4 bases from V and 6 bases from J, with 11 bases between. Germline CDR1 SGHRS, CDR2 YFSETQ. The CDR3 here is CASSDNGANEQFF. In DNA, the CDR3 is TGCGCCAGCAGCGACAACGGGGCCAATGAGCAGTTCTTC.

The V call is TRBV5-1, the J call TRBJ2-5; possibly TRBD2 for D (6 bases). The J call may be faulty, since TRBJ2-1 better matches the DNA end. CDR1 and CDR2 (germline): SGHRS, YFSETQ. This CDR3 region has 13 residues. The CDR3 loop is CASSLEGGETQFF. The CDR3 DNA sequence: TGCGCCAGCAGCTTGGAGGGCGGGGAGACCCAGTTCTTC.

This chain's CDR3 is CASKNRHNQPQHF. Written as DNA, the CDR3 is TGTGCCAGTAAGAACAGGCATAATCAGCCCCAGCATTTT. The chain carries TRBV19 and TRBJ1-5; D is possibly TRBD1 (5 bases). The V end lost 7 bases, the J end lost 4 bases, and 11 bases lay between the germline ends. The CDR3 sequence is 13 residues long. In germline, CDR1 is LNHDA, CDR2 SQIVND (reference sequence).

This sequence joins TRBV28 and TRBJ2-2, with TRBD1 matching over 8 bases. J gave up 3 bases and V 6 bases, and 3 bases lay outside the gene matches. Germline lookup yields CDR1 MDHEN and CDR2 SYDVKM. The CDR3 is 14 residues long. CDR3 protein: CASSGTGYTGELFF. The CDR3 DNA is TGTGCCAGCAGCGGGACAGGCTACACCGGGGAGCTGTTTTTT.

There are a few counts of this clonotype. The rearrangement joins TRBV20-1 to TRBJ1-6; D gene ambiguous. The germline V gene has CDR1 DFQATT and CDR2 SNEGSKA (reference sequence). This CDR3 is built from 12 residues. Trimming removed 0 bases at V and 7 bases at J, with 4 bases between. CDR3 DNA: TGCAGTGCTAGAGAACTAAATTCACCCCTCCACTTT. This gives the protein CSARELNSPLHF.

CDR3 protein: CASSPQGTSLYEQYV. The CDR3 DNA is TGTGCCAGCAGTCCTCAGGGAACGTCGCTCTACGAGCAGTACGTC. The chain couples TRBV12-3 or TRBV12-4 to TRBJ2-7, with D tentatively TRBD1 (5 bases). The V end was cut by 5 bases, the J end by 3 bases, with 17 bases between. The CDR3 runs 15 residues.